The 7 T cell receptor beta chains reported below all come from one sample, sequenced in a study of shared clonotypes between healthy human individuals. Measured with immunoSEQ multiplex PCR; TCRdb has only the in-frame clones, and not every one. Of roughly 500,000 clones in the sample, around 73% are singletons; the top ten hold more than 10%. Input material: PBMCs. The receptors originated from a woman between 40 and 55 years old in good health. Some clones in this sample may be carry-over from other donors' samples.

The rearrangement joins TRBV7-6 to TRBJ2-7; TRBD2 agrees at 8 bases. V trimming: 5 bases; J trimming: 2 bases; junction bases outside the gene matches: 8. This CDR3 has 15 residues. Germline assignment: CDR1 SGHVS and CDR2 FNYEAQ. The CDR3 coding sequence is TGTGCCAGCAGCCAAGCCGGGGGGGAAGCCTACGAGCAGTACTTC. This translates into CASSQAGGEAYEQYF.

This rearrangement joins TRBV9 to TRBJ2-3; D gene uncertain. Trimming removed 3 bases from V and 2 bases from J, with 4 bases in between. Germline CDR1 and CDR2: SGDLS and YYNGEE. The CDR3 runs to 12 residues. Written as DNA, the CDR3 is TGTGCCAGCAGCGGGACCACAGATACGCAGTATTTT. It specifies CASSGTTDTQYF.

This rearrangement joins TRBV18 to TRBJ2-3, with a possible D match to TRBD2 (5 bases). V was clipped by 3 bases and J by 0 bases, with 13 bases between them. The CDR3 covers 16 residues. The germline gives CDR1 KGHSH, CDR2 LQKENI. CDR3 protein: CASSPPGILSTDTQYF. The DNA of the CDR3 is TGTGCCAGCTCACCGCCCGGGATCTTAAGCACAGATACGCAGTATTTT.

This chain links TRBV30 with TRBJ1-2, with 8 bases aligning to TRBD1. V lost 0 bases, J lost 8 bases, and 8 bases stayed unmatched. Germline V gene data show CDR1 as GTSNPN and CDR2 as SVGIG (reference sequence). CDR3 length equals 14 residues. The CDR3 coding sequence is TGTGCCTGGAGTGTATTGACAGGGGTGAGCGGCTACACCTTC. It specifies CAWSVLTGVSGYTF.

This clone was recorded once. The chain couples TRBV28 to TRBJ1-4; D is possibly TRBD1 (6 bases). Germline CDR1 reads MDHEN; CDR2 reads SYDVKM. Trimming removed 3 bases at V and 0 bases at J, with 14 bases between. The CDR3 totals 17 residues. The CDR3 region is CASSFQGISATNEKLFF. The CDR3 bases are TGTGCCAGCAGTTTCCAGGGGATATCCGCAACTAATGAAAAACTGTTTTTT.

This clone was seen a few times. The chain uses TRBV6-4 and TRBJ2-3; perhaps TRBD2 as D (5 bases). CDR3 length: 14 amino acids. The V end lost 6 bases, the J end lost 0 bases, and 10 bases lay between the germline ends. CDR1 and CDR2 (germline): MRHNA, SNTAGT. The CDR3 protein is CASSPGISTDTQYF. Here the CDR3 DNA reads TGTGCCAGCAGCCCCGGGATTAGCACAGATACGCAGTATTTT.

As to this clone: A single base is all that separates this from a far larger clone, so a read error is likely. The chain recombines TRBV7-6 with TRBJ2-1; 9 bases align to TRBD2. CDR1 is SGHVS and CDR2 is FNYEAQ in the germline V gene. This CDR3 region has 15 residues. The V and J ends lost 5 bases and 0 bases, in that order; junction bases with no gene match: 2. CDR3 nucleotide sequence: TGTGCCAGCAGCCTTAGCGGGAGCTCCTACAATGAGCAGTTCTTC. Translated: CASSLSGSSYNEQFF.